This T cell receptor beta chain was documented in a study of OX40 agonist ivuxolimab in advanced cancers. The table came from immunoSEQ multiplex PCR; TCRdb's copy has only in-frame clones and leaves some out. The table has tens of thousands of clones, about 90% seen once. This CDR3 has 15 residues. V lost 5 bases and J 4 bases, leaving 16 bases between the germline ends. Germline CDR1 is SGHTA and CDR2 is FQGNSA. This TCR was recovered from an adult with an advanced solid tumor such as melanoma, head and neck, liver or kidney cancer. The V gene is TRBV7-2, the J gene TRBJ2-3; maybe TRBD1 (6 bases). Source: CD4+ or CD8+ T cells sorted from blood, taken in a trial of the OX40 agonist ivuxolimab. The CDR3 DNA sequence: TGTGCCAGCAGCCCCCCGGGCAGGGGAGCAGATACGCAGTATTTT. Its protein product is CASSPPGRGADTQYF.